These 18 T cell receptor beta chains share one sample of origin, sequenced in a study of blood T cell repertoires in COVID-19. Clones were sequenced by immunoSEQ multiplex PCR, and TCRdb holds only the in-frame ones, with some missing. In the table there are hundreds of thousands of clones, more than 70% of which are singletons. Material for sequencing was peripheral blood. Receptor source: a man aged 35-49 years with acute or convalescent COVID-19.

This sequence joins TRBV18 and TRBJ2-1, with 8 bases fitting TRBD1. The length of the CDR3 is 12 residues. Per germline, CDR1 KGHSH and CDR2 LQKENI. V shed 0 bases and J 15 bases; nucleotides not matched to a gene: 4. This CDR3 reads CASSPPDRVAFF. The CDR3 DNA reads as TGTGCCAGCTCACCACCGGACAGGGTCGCGTTCTTC.

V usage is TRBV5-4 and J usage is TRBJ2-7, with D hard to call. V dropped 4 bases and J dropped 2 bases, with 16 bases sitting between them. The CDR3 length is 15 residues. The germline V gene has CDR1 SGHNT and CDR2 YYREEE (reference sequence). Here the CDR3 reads CASSPLRGSTYEQYF. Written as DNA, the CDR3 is TGTGCCAGCAGCCCCCTTCGAGGATCAACCTACGAGCAGTACTTC. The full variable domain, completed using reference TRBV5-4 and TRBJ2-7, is ETGVTQSPTHLIKTRGQQVTLRCSSQSGHNTVSWYQQALGQGPQFIFQYYREEENGRGNFPPRFSGLQFPNYSSELNVNALELDDSALYLCASSPLRGSTYEQYFGPGTRLTVT.

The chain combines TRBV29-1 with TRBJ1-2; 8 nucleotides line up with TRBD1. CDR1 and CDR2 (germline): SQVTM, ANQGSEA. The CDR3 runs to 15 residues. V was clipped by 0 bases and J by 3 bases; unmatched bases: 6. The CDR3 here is CSVEDFAGGHYGYTF. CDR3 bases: TGCAGCGTTGAAGATTTTGCAGGGGGCCACTATGGCTACACCTTC.

The CDR3 protein is CASSVTDPGQGWATQYF. CDR3 DNA sequence: TGTGCCAGCAGCGTGACGGACCCGGGACAGGGTTGGGCGACGCAGTATTTT. The chain combines TRBV9 with TRBJ2-3; 9 nucleotides align to TRBD1. This CDR3 spans 17 amino acids. In germline, CDR1 is SGDLS, CDR2 YYNGEE. V was pared by 2 bases and J by 9 bases, with 16 bases of the junction left unmatched.

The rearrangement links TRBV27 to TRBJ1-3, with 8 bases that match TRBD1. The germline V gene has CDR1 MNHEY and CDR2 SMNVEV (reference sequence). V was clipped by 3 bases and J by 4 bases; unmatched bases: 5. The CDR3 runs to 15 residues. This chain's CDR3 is CASSLDRDEGNTIYF. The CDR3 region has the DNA TGTGCCAGCAGTTTGGACAGGGATGAAGGAAACACCATATATTTT.

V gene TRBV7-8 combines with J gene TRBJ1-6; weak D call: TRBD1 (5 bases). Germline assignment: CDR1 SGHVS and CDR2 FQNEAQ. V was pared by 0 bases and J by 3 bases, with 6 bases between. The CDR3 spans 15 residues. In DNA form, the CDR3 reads TGTGCCAGCAGCTTAGCCAGGGACTATAATTCACCCCTCCACTTT. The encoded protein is CASSLARDYNSPLHF.

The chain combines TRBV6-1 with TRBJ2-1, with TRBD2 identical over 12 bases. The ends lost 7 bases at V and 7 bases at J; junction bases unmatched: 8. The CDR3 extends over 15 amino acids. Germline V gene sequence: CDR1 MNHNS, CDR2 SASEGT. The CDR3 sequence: CASTSLAGGKNEQFF. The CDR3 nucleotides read TGTGCCAGCACTAGTCTAGCGGGGGGGAAGAATGAGCAGTTCTTC.

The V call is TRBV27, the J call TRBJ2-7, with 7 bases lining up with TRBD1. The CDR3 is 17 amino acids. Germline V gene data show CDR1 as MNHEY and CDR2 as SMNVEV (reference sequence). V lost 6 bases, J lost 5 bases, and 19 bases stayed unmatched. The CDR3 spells CASSRISGGAFINEQYF. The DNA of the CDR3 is TGTGCCAGCAGCCGTATTTCAGGGGGTGCCTTCATCAACGAGCAGTACTTC.

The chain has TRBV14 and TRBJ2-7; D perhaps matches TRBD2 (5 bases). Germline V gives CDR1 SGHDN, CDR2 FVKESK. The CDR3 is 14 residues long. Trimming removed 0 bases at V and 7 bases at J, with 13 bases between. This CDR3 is CASSQEREASEQYF. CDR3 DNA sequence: TGTGCCAGCAGCCAAGAACGGGAAGCCTCGGAGCAGTACTTC.

The CDR3 DNA reads as TGTGCCAGCAGCCTAAGTACCACAGATACGCAGTATTTT. Its protein product is CASSLSTTDTQYF. The rearrangement uses TRBV28 and TRBJ2-3, with no clear D. The CDR3 is 13 residues long. Trimming pared 6 bases from V and 2 bases from J, leaving 9 bases between. The germline V gene encodes CDR1 MDHEN and CDR2 SYDVKM. The whole variable domain, filled in from reference TRBV28 and TRBJ2-3, reads DVKVTQSSRYLVKRTGEKVFLECVQDMDHENMFWYRQDPGLGLRLIYFSYDVKMKEKGDIPEGYSVSREKKERFSLILESASTNQTSMYLCASSLSTTDTQYFGPGTRLTVL.

CDR3 loop: CASSQLEGGGNQPQHF. The CDR3 DNA follows: TGTGCCAGCAGCCAATTAGAGGGCGGTGGCAATCAGCCCCAGCATTTT. The chain couples TRBV16 to TRBJ1-5; D unresolved. The V and J ends lost 1 base and 2 bases respectively, with 12 bases between them. The germline CDR1 and CDR2 sequences are KGHSY and FQNENV. This CDR3 contains 16 residues.

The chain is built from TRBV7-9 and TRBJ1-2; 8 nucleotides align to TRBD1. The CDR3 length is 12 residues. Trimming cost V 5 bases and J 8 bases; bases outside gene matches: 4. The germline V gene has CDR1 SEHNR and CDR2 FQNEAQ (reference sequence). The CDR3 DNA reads TGTGCCAGCAGCAAACAGGGGGGAGGCTACACCTTC. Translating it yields CASSKQGGGYTF.

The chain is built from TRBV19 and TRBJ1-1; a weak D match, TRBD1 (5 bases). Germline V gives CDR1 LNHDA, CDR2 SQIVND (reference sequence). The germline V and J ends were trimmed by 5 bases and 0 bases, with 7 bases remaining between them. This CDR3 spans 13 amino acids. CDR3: CASSEQVNTEAFF. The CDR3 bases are TGTGCCAGTAGTGAACAGGTGAACACTGAAGCTTTCTTT.

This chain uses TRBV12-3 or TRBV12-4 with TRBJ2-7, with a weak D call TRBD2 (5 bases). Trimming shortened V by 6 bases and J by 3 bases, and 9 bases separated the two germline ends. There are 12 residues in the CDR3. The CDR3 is CASSGGFYEQYF. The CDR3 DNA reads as TGTGCCAGCAGCGGAGGATTCTACGAGCAGTACTTC.

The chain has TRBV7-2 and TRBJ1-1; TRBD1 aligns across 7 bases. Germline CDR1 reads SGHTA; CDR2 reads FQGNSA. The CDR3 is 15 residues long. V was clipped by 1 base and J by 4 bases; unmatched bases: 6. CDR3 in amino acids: CASSLDYRGSTEAFF. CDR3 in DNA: TGTGCCAGCAGCTTAGACTACAGGGGAAGCACTGAAGCTTTCTTT.

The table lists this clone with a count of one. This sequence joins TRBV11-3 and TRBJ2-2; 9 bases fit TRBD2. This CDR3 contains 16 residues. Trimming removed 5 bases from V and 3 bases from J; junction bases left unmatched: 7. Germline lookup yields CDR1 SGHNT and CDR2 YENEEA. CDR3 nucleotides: TGTGCCAGCAGCCGCGGGGGGGAGAGTTACACCGGGGAGCTGTTTTTT. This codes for CASSRGGESYTGELFF.

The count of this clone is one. DNA of the CDR3: TGTGCCAGCAGTTCTCAACAGGGGCTCGAGCAGTACTTC. Encoded protein: CASSSQQGLEQYF. The chain joins TRBV12-3 or TRBV12-4 to TRBJ2-7, with TRBD1 matching 7 bases. The trim removed 4 bases at V and 6 bases at J, leaving 6 bases unmatched. The CDR3 is 13 amino acids.

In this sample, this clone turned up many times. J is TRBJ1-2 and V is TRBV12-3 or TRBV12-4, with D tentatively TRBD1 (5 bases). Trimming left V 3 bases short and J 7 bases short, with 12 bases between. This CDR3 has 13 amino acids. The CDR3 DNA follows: TGTGCCAGCAGTTTCCAGGGTACCCTTGGCTACACCTTC. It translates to CASSFQGTLGYTF.